These 4 T cell receptor beta chains came from one sample sequenced in a study of blood T cell repertoires in COVID-19. Data came from immunoSEQ multiplex PCR; TCRdb stores just in-frame clones and leaves some out. The table lists around 80,000 clones, about four fifths of them singletons, with less than 20% in the top ten. Sequenced input: peripheral blood. These receptor sequences come from an elderly woman with active or convalescent COVID-19.

The chain uses TRBV24-1 and TRBJ2-3; TRBD2 is a possible D gene (6 bases). The CDR3 sequence is 13 residues long. Germline V gene sequence: CDR1 KGHDR, CDR2 SFDVKD. Trimming removed 4 bases at V and 9 bases at J, with 13 bases between. The CDR3 loop is CATSDPRDSTQYF. CDR3 bases: TGTGCCACCAGTGACCCCCGGGACTCCACGCAGTATTTT.

As DNA, the CDR3 is TGTGCCACCAGCAGAGCCATTCCAGGGGGCCTCTACAATGAGCAGTTCTTC. This translates into CATSRAIPGGLYNEQFF. The chain is built from TRBV15 and TRBJ2-1; 8 bases agree with TRBD1. V lost 1 base to trimming and J lost 3 bases; unmatched junction nucleotides: 8. CDR3 length equals 17 residues. Germline loops: CDR1 LNHNV, CDR2 YYDKDF (reference sequence).

As for this clone: Other DNA sequences within the sample encode an identical CDR3. The rearrangement uses TRBV6-5 and TRBJ2-5, with 8 bases matching TRBD1. This CDR3 comprises 13 residues. The ends lost 4 bases at V and 5 bases at J; junction bases unmatched: 3. Germline V gene data show CDR1 as MNHEY and CDR2 as SVGAGI. For the CDR3, the DNA is TGTGCCAGCAGTTCAGGACAGGGTGAGACCCAGTACTTC. Its protein product is CASSSGQGETQYF.

The CDR3: CAISEFGTSLVTEAFF. CDR3 bases: TGTGCCATCAGTGAGTTCGGGACTTCCCTGGTCACTGAAGCTTTCTTT. The chain recombines TRBV10-3 with TRBJ1-1; D is possibly TRBD1 (5 bases). CDR3 length: 16 residues. V lost 1 base to trimming and J lost 4 bases, with 16 bases between them. Germline V lookup: CDR1 ENHRY, CDR2 SYGVKD.